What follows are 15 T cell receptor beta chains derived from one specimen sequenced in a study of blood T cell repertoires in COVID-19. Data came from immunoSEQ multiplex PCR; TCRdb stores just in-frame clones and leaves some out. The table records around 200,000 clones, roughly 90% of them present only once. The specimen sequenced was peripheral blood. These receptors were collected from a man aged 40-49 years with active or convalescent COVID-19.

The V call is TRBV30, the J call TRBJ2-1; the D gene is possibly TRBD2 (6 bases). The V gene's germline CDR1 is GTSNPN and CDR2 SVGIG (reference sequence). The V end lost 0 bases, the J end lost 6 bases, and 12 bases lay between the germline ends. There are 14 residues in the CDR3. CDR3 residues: CAWSVGVSGNEQFF. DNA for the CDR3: TGTGCCTGGAGTGTAGGGGTTAGCGGCAATGAGCAGTTCTTC.

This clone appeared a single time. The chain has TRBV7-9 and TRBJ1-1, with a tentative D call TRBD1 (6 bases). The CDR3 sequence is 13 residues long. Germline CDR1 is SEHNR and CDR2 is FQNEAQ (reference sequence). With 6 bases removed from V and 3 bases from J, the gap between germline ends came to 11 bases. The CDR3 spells CASRKQGDTEAFF. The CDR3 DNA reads TGTGCCAGCAGGAAACAGGGCGACACTGAAGCTTTCTTT.

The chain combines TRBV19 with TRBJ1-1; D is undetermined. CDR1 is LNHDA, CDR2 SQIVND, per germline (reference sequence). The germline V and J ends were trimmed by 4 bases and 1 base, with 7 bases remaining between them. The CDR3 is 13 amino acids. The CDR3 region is CASSTGGNTEAFF. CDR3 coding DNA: TGTGCCAGTAGTACCGGTGGGAACACTGAAGCTTTCTTT. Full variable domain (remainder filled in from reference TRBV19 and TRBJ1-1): DGGITQSPKYLFRKEGQNVTLSCEQNLNHDAMYWYRQDPGQGLRLIYYSQIVNDFQKGDIAEGYSVSREKKESFPLTVTSAQKNPTAFYLCASSTGGNTEAFFGQGTRLTVV.

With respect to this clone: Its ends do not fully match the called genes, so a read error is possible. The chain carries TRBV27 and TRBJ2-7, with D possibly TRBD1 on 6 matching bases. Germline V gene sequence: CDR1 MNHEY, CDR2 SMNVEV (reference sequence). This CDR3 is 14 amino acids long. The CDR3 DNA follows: TGTGCCAGCTGTTTCCTCAGGGGCTCCTACGAGCAGTACTTC. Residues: CASCFLRGSYEQYF.

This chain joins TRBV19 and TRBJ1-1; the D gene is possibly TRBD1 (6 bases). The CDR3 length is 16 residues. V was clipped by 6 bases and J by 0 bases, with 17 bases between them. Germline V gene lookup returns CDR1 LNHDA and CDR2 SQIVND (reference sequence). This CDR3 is CASRLIVTGMNTEAFF. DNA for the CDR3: TGTGCCAGTAGGCTAATCGTAACAGGGATGAACACTGAAGCTTTCTTT.

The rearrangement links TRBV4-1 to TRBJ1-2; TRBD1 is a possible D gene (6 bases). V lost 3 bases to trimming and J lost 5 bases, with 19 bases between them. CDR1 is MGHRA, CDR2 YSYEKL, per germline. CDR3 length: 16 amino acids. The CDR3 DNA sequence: TGCGCCAGCAGCCACCCAGCGAAGGGGGGGTTATATGGCTACACCTTC. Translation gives CASSHPAKGGLYGYTF.

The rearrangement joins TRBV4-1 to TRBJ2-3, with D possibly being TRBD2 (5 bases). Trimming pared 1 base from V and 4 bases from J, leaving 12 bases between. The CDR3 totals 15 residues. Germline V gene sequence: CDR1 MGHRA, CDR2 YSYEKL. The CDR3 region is CASSQVGLRADTQYF. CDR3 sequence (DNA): TGCGCCAGCAGCCAAGTAGGATTGCGGGCAGATACGCAGTATTTT.

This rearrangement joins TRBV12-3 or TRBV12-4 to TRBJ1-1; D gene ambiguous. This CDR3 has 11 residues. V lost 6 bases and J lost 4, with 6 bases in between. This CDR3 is CASRAITEAFF. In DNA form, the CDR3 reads TGTGCCAGCAGAGCTATCACTGAAGCTTTCTTT.

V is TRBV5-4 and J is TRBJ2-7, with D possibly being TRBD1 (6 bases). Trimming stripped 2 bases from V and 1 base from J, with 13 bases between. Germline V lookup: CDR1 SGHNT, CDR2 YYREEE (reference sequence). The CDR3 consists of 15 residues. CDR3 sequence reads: CASSFSPQGSYEQYF. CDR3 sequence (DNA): TGTGCCAGCAGCTTTAGTCCCCAGGGGTCCTACGAGCAGTACTTC.

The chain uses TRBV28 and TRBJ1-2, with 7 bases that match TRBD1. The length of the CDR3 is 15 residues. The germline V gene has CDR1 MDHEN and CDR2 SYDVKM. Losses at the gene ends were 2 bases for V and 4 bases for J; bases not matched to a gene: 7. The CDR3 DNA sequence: TGTGCCAGCAGTTTAAGGCTGCCAGGGGGCTATGGCTACACCTTC. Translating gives CASSLRLPGGYGYTF.

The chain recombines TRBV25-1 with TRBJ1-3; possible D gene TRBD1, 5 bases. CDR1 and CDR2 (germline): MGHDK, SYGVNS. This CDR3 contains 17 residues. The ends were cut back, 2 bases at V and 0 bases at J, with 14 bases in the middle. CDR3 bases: TGTGCCAGCAGTGAAGCAGGACACTCGAGCTCTGGAAACACCATATATTTT. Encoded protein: CASSEAGHSSSGNTIYF. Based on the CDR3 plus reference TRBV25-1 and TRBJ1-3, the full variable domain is EADIYQTPRYLVIGTGKKITLECSQTMGHDKMYWYQQDPGMELHLIHYSYGVNSTEKGDLSSESTVSRIRTEHFPLTLESARPSHTSQYLCASSEAGHSSSGNTIYFGEGSWLTVV.

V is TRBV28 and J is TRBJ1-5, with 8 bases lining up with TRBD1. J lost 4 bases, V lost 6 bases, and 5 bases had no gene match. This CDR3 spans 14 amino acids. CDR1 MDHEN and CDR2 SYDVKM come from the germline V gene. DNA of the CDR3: TGTGCCAGCAGCCCCTGGACAGGGAATCAGCCCCAGCATTTT. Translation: CASSPWTGNQPQHF. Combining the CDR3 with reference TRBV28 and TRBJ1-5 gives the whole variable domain DVKVTQSSRYLVKRTGEKVFLECVQDMDHENMFWYRQDPGLGLRLIYFSYDVKMKEKGDIPEGYSVSREKKERFSLILESASTNQTSMYLCASSPWTGNQPQHFGDGTRLSIL.

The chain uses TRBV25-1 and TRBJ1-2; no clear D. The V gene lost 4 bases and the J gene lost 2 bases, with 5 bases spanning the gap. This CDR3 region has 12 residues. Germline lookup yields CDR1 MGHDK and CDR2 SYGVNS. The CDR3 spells CASSAGNYGYTF. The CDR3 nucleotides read TGTGCCAGCAGTGCGGGGAACTATGGCTACACCTTC.

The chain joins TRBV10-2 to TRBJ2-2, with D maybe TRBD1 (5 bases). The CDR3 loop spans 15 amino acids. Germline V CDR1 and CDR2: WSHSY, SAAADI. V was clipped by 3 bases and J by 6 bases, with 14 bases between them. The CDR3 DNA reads TGCGCCAGCAGTGAATGGGGCGGCCAGGCCGGGGAGCTGTTTTTT. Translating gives CASSEWGGQAGELFF.

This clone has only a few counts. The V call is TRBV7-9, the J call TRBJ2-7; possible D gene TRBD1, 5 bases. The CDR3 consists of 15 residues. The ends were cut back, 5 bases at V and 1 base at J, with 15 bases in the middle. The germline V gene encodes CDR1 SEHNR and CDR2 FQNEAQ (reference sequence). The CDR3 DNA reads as TGTGCCAGCAGCGGCCGAGACAGCTTATCCTACGAGCAGTACTTC. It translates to CASSGRDSLSYEQYF.